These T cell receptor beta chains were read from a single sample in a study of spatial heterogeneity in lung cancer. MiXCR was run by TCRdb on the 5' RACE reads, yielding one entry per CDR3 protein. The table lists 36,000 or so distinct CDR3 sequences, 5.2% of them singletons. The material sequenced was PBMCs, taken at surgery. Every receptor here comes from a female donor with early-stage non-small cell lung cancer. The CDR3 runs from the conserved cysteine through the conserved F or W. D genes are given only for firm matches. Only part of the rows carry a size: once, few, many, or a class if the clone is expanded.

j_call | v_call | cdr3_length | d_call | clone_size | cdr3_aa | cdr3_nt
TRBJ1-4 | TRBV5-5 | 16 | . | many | CASSLMGRGTNEKLFF | TGTGCCAGCAGCTTAATGGGACGGGGAACTAATGAAAAACTGTTTTTT
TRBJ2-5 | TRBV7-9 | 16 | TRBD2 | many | CASSLRAGGPLETQYF | TGTGCCAGCAGCTTAAGAGCGGGAGGGCCCCTAGAGACCCAGTACTTC
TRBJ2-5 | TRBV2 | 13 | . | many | CASSDSGRETQYF | TGTGCCAGCAGTGACAGTGGGCGAGAGACCCAGTACTTC
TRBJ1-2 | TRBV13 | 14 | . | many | CASSLNGQIYGYTF | TGTGCCAGCAGCTTAAACGGACAGATTTATGGCTACACCTTC
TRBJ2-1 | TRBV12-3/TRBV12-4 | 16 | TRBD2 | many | CASRLAGGRNYNEQFF | TGTGCCAGCAGACTAGCGGGAGGAAGAAACTACAATGAGCAGTTCTTC
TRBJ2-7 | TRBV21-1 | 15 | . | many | CASSEGLAELYEQYF | TGTGCCAGCAGCGAGGGACTAGCGGAGCTCTACGAGCAGTACTTC
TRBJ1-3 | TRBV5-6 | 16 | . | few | CASSFISGAAGNTIYF | TGTGCCAGCAGCTTTATTTCGGGTGCCGCTGGAAACACCATATATTTT
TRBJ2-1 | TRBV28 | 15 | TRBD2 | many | CATRLAGAGYNEQFF | TGTGCCACCCGCCTAGCGGGGGCGGGGTACAATGAGCAGTTCTTC
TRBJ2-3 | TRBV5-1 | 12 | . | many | CASRFGGDTQYF | TGCGCCAGCAGATTTGGGGGGGATACGCAGTATTTT
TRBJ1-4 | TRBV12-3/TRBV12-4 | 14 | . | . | CASSSGITNEKLFF | TGTGCCAGCAGTTCAGGGATTACCAATGAAAAACTGTTTTTT
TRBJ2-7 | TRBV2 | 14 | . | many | CASMVLQGKNEQYF | TGTGCCAGCATGGTTCTCCAGGGAAAAAACGAGCAGTACTTC
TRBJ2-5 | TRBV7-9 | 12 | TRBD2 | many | CASSFSGETQYF | TGTGCCAGCAGCTTTAGCGGGGAGACCCAGTACTTC
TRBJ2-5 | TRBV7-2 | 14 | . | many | CASSLSVATKTQYF | TGTGCCAGCAGCTTATCGGTGGCCACCAAGACCCAGTACTTC
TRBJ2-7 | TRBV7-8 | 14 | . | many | CASSSRASASKQYF | TGTGCCAGCAGCTCCAGGGCTAGCGCATCGAAGCAGTACTTC
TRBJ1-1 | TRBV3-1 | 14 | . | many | CASSQAGPGTEAFF | TGTGCCAGCAGCCAAGCGGGCCCGGGCACTGAAGCTTTCTTT
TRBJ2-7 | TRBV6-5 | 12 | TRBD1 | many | CASTGTALEQYF | TGTGCCAGCACTGGGACAGCGCTCGAGCAGTACTTC
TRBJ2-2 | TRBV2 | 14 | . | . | CASSEGQQSGELFF | TGTGCCAGCAGTGAAGGCCAGCAGTCCGGGGAGCTGTTTTTT
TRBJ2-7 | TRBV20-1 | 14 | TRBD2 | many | CSAQRPSGDYEQYF | TGCAGTGCGCAGCGCCCTAGCGGGGACTACGAGCAGTACTTC
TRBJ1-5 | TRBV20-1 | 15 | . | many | CSARDRLRGTQPQHF | TGCAGTGCTAGAGATAGGCTCCGGGGGACTCAGCCCCAGCATTTT
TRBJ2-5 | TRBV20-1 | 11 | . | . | CSAYFRGTQYF | TGCAGTGCGTACTTTAGGGGGACCCAGTACTTC